Listed here are 19 T cell receptor beta chains from one sample, sequenced in a study of CD8 T cells in ankylosing spondylitis (dated by TCRdb to the late 2010s). To prepare the library, 5' RACE was applied. Sequencing used an Illumina HiSeq 2500. TCRdb passed the public sequencing reads through fastp at Q25 and MiXCR, retaining productive beta sequences. Records with the same CDR3 protein are collapsed into one entry carrying the most frequent genes and DNA. The sample records hundreds of thousands of distinct CDR3 sequences, under 30% of which are singletons. The ten largest clones capture roughly 6.7% of the sample. The sequencing sample was made of blood, either unsorted or a sorted T cell fraction (not recorded which). These receptors came from a male donor with ankylosing spondylitis or in good health (not recorded which).

The chain has TRBV5-6 and TRBJ2-7; TRBD2 matches 8 bases. After removal of 6 bases from V and 3 bases from J, the junction contained 8 bases not matched to a gene. This CDR3 spans 14 amino acids. Germline loops: CDR1 SGHDT, CDR2 YYEEEE. The CDR3 DNA follows: TGTGCCAGCACCCCGGGACTAGGACGCTACGAGCAGTACTTC. It encodes CASTPGLGRYEQYF.

This clonotype was seen only a few times. The chain couples TRBV12-3 or TRBV12-4 to TRBJ2-7; TRBD1 aligns across 7 bases. CDR3 length: 13 amino acids. J was trimmed by 3 bases and V by 4 bases; bases with no gene match: 3. The CDR3 region has the DNA TGTGCCAGCAGTTCTTGGACAGGCTACGAGCAGTACTTC. Residues: CASSSWTGYEQYF.

This clonotype was counted between two and nine times. This CDR3 reads CSVAHHVGNTIYF. In nucleotides, the CDR3 is TGCAGCGTTGCTCACCACGTTGGAAACACCATATATTTT. The genes are TRBV29-1 and TRBJ1-3; D is ambiguous. Germline CDR1 is SQVTM and CDR2 is ANQGSEA. CDR3 length: 13 residues. V dropped 4 bases and J dropped 3 bases, with 10 bases sitting between them.

This rearrangement joins TRBV7-8 to TRBJ2-1; 10 bases map to TRBD2. The V and J ends lost 2 bases and 7 bases, in that order; junction bases with no gene match: 5. Germline-derived CDR1 and CDR2 are SGHVS and FQNEAQ. This CDR3 contains 15 residues. The CDR3 region has the DNA TGTGCCAGCAGCTTACGGGCTAGCGGGAGTAATGAGCAGTTCTTC. Its protein is CASSLRASGSNEQFF. Drawing the rest from reference TRBV7-8 and TRBJ2-1, the complete variable domain is GAGVSQSPRYKVAKRGQDVALRCDPISGHVSLFWYQQALGQGPEFLTYFQNEAQLDKSGLPSDRFFAERPEGSVSTLKIQRTQQEDSAVYLCASSLRASGSNEQFFGPGTRLTVL.

This chain connects TRBV12-3 or TRBV12-4 to TRBJ2-7; either TRBD1 or TRBD2 may fit D (5 bases each). The CDR3 totals 13 residues. V shed 5 bases and J shed 1 base, with 9 bases lying between them. The CDR3 coding sequence is TGTGCCAGCAGTCCAGAGGGGTCCTACGAGCAGTACTTC. Its protein is CASSPEGSYEQYF.

This clonotype was observed at least ten times. The chain combines TRBV4-1 with TRBJ2-3; 15 nucleotides align to TRBD2. The CDR3 has 17 amino acids. Germline-derived CDR1 and CDR2 are MGHRA and YSYEKL. Trimming removed 2 bases from V and 4 bases from J; junction bases left unmatched: 4. The DNA of the CDR3 is TGCGCCAGCAGCCAATCCGGGACTAGCGGGGGGCCAGATACGCAGTATTTT. It encodes CASSQSGTSGGPDTQYF.

This clonotype came up many times. The CDR3 bases are TGCGCCAGCCGAAGGGACAGTCCGAACACTGAAGCTTTCTTT. Residues: CASRRDSPNTEAFF. The rearrangement joins TRBV5-1 to TRBJ1-1, with TRBD1 identical over 7 bases. J gave up 1 base and V 7 bases, and 7 bases lay outside the gene matches. The V gene's germline CDR1 is SGHRS and CDR2 YFSETQ. This CDR3 spans 14 amino acids.

This clonotype was counted at least ten times. The rearrangement joins TRBV5-4 to TRBJ2-7; TRBD2 matches at 10 bases. The V gene's germline CDR1 is SGHNT and CDR2 YYREEE (reference sequence). This CDR3 spans 15 amino acids. V dropped 0 bases and J dropped 2; count of bases not matched to a gene: 2. CDR3 in amino acids: CASSLGTSGTYEQYF. Here the CDR3 DNA reads TGTGCCAGCAGCTTGGGGACTAGCGGCACCTACGAGCAGTACTTC.

There are many counts of this clonotype. V and J are TRBV15 and TRBJ2-1; perhaps D is TRBD1 or TRBD2 (5 bases each). V lost 0 bases to trimming and J lost 0 bases, with 15 bases between them. Germline CDR1 and CDR2: LNHNV and YYDKDF (reference sequence). This CDR3 is built from 18 residues. The CDR3 nucleotides read TGTGCCACCAGCAGAGACCGGGGCGGATTAAGCTCCTACAATGAGCAGTTCTTC. It is translated as CATSRDRGGLSSYNEQFF.

The J gene is TRBJ2-1, the V gene TRBV20-1; TRBD2 agrees at 14 bases. From germline, CDR1 is DFQATT and CDR2 SNEGSKA (reference sequence). Trimming cost V 5 bases and J 6 bases; bases outside gene matches: 6. The CDR3 spans 15 residues. CDR3 bases: TGCAGTGCTGGGAACGGACTAGCGGGAGGCAATGAGCAGTTCTTC. It translates to CSAGNGLAGGNEQFF.

This clonotype has a count of ten or more. This chain links TRBV6-1 with TRBJ2-7; TRBD2 aligns across 7 bases. Per the germline V gene, CDR1 is MNHNS and CDR2 is SASEGT. V was clipped by 6 bases and J by 1 base; unmatched bases: 18. CDR3 size: 18 residues. The CDR3, as DNA: TGTGCCAGCAGACGGGGGGTGAAGACGGTCTCTGCTTCCTACGAGCAGTACTTC. Translated, it gives CASRRGVKTVSASYEQYF.

This clonotype was picked up many times. The rearrangement links TRBV12-3 or TRBV12-4 to TRBJ1-5; 7 positions match TRBD1. J was trimmed by 4 bases and V by 5 bases; bases with no gene match: 8. The CDR3 covers 15 residues. CDR3 sequence: CASSPSGQSNQPQHF. In DNA form, the CDR3 reads TGTGCCAGCAGTCCCTCGGGACAGTCTAATCAGCCCCAGCATTTT.

This clonotype has a count of ten or more. This chain joins TRBV11-2 and TRBJ2-1, with 9 positions matching TRBD2. V dropped 1 base and J dropped 6; count of bases not matched to a gene: 7. Germline loops: CDR1 SGHAT, CDR2 FQNNGV. The CDR3 loop spans 16 amino acids. For the CDR3, the DNA is TGTGCCAGCAGCTTAGTGATCGCTAGCGGGGTCAATGAGCAGTTCTTC. Translating it yields CASSLVIASGVNEQFF.

The sample holds many counts of this clonotype. The J gene is TRBJ2-2, the V gene TRBV27, with TRBD1 identical over 10 bases. The CDR3 is 15 amino acids. The V segment lost 7 bases and the J segment 6 bases; nucleotides outside the gene matches: 8. Germline values: CDR1 MNHEY, CDR2 SMNVEV (reference sequence). CDR3 residues: CASTPGGQGSGELFF. The CDR3 DNA reads as TGTGCCAGCACCCCCGGGGGACAGGGGTCCGGGGAGCTGTTTTTT.

This clonotype has ten or more counts. The V gene is TRBV27, the J gene TRBJ1-1; TRBD1 might be the D (5 bases). CDR1 is MNHEY and CDR2 is SMNVEV in the germline V gene (reference sequence). V was trimmed by 3 bases and J by 0 bases, leaving 14 bases between them. The CDR3 has 16 amino acids. The CDR3 sequence is CASSLSPGTVNTEAFF. The DNA for the CDR3 is TGTGCCAGCAGTTTGTCCCCCGGGACGGTGAACACTGAAGCTTTCTTT.

In its sample, this clonotype was seen many times. The rearrangement uses TRBV20-1 and TRBJ1-5; 7 nucleotides agree with TRBD1. CDR3 length equals 15 residues. The ends lost 2 bases at V and 6 bases at J; junction bases unmatched: 10. CDR1 and CDR2 from the germline V gene are DFQATT and SNEGSKA (reference sequence). CDR3 amino acids: CSARPPEGGRQPQHF. CDR3 coding DNA: TGCAGTGCTAGACCCCCGGAAGGGGGCCGTCAGCCCCAGCATTTT.

V is TRBV29-1 and J is TRBJ1-1; possibly TRBD1 for D (5 bases). Trimming took off 8 bases at V and 8 bases at J, with 18 bases between the two ends. The CDR3 contains 12 residues. The V gene's germline CDR1 is SQVTM and CDR2 ANQGSEA. This CDR3 reads CSPREWRGEAFF. Here the CDR3 DNA reads TGCAGCCCCCGGGAGTGGCGGGGCGAAGCTTTCTTT.

This clonotype has at least ten counts. This chain links TRBV4-2 with TRBJ2-5, with D perhaps TRBD2 (5 bases). CDR3 length: 16 amino acids. Germline lookup yields CDR1 LGHNA and CDR2 YNFKEQ. The germline V and J ends were trimmed by 0 bases and 5 bases, with 16 bases remaining between them. In nucleotides, the CDR3 is TGTGCCAGCAGCCAAGATGCCCGGACTCGGCCGGAGACCCAGTACTTC. This encodes CASSQDARTRPETQYF.

Ten or more counts support this clonotype. The chain joins TRBV4-2 to TRBJ1-5, with D unclear. Germline V gene lookup returns CDR1 LGHNA and CDR2 YNFKEQ. This CDR3 region has 16 residues. Between the trimmed V and J ends, which lost 0 bases and 2 bases, there was a span of 11 bases. The CDR3 bases are TGTGCCAGCAGCCAAGAGAGTCAGCCGGGCAATCAGCCCCAGCATTTT. This encodes CASSQESQPGNQPQHF.